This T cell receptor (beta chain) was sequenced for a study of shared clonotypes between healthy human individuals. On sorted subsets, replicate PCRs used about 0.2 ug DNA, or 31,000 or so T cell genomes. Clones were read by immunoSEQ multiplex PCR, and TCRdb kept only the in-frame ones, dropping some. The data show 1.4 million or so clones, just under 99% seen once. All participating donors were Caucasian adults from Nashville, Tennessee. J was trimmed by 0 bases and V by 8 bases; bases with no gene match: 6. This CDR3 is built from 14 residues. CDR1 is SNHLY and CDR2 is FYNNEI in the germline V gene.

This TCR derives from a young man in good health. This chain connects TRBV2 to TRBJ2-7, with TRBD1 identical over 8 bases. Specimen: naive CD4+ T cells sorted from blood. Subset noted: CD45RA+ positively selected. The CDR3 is CASAGTGVSYEQYF. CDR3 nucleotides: TGTGCCAGCGCCGGGACAGGTGTCTCCTACGAGCAGTACTTC.